This T cell receptor (beta chain) derives from a study of T-cell reconstitution after alpha-beta-depleted transplantation in children. There are many counts of this clonotype. Construction of the TCRbeta library involved unique molecular identifiers. TCRdb reprocessed the PCR reads with MiXCR, giving one entry per CDR3 protein. The sample has 600,000 to 700,000 distinct CDR3 sequences; roughly 17% are singletons. Trimming stripped 7 bases from V and 3 bases from J, with 18 bases between. Germline lookup yields CDR1 MRHNA and CDR2 SNTAGT. This CDR3 contains 15 residues. The origin of this receptor is a human donor who donated a stem cell graft to a child with acute myeloid leukemia. The input for sequencing was PBMCs from the stem cell graft donor, taken from the stem cell graft. V is TRBV6-4 and J is TRBJ1-2, with a tentative D call TRBD1 (5 bases). DNA of the CDR3: TGTGCCAGCAAACTGGGACCGACCCTCGACTATGGCTACACCTTC. It specifies CASKLGPTLDYGYTF.